Each of the 2 T cell receptor beta chains below was sequenced from the same sample in a study of CD8+ T cells in alopecia areata. Treatment meaning: oral pan-JAK inhibitor, 5-10 mg twice daily. It was cDNA, reverse transcribed from extracted RNA, that served as the sequencing template. Sequencing used immunoSEQ multiplex PCR; TCRdb keeps in-frame clones, though not all of them. The table shows approximately 200,000 clones, with about 62% occurring only once. Sequenced material: CD4+ T cells sorted from blood, taken at week 24, from a patient treated with tofacitinib. The receptor set was obtained from a human donor with alopecia areata.

The chain joins TRBV29-1 to TRBJ1-2; 8 bases align to TRBD1. CDR1 is SQVTM and CDR2 is ANQGSEA in the germline V gene. The CDR3 runs 14 residues. CDR3 nucleotides: TGCAGTACCGTTCAGGGGGCTCTAAACAATGGCTACACCTTC. Amino acids: CSTVQGALNNGYTF.

The V and J genes are TRBV20-1 and TRBJ2-1, with a possible D match to TRBD1 (6 bases). Germline V gene lookup returns CDR1 DFQATT and CDR2 SNEGSKA (reference sequence). The CDR3 has 11 residues. V dropped 4 bases and J dropped 8 bases, with 9 bases sitting between them. In DNA, the CDR3 is TGCAGTGCTAACAGGGATTATGAGCAGTTCTTC. Its translation: CSANRDYEQFF.